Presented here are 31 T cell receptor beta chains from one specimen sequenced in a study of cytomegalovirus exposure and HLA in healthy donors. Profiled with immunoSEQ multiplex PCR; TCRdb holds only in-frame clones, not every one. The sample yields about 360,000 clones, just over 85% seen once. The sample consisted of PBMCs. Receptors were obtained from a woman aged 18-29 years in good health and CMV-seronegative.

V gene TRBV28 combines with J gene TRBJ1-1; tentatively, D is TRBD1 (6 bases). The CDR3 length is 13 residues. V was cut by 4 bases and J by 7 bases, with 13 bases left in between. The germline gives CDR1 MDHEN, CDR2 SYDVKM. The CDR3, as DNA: TGTGCCAGCAGTTCCTCGGACAGAGATGAAGCTTTCTTT. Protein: CASSSSDRDEAFF. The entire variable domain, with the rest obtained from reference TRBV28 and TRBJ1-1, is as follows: DVKVTQSSRYLVKRTGEKVFLECVQDMDHENMFWYRQDPGLGLRLIYFSYDVKMKEKGDIPEGYSVSREKKERFSLILESASTNQTSMYLCASSSSDRDEAFFGQGTRLTVV.

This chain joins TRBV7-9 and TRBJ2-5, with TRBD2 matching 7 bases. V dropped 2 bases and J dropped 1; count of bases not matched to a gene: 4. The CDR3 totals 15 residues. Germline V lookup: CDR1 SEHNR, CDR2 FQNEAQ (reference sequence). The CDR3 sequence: CASSLFASGQETQYF. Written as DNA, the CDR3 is TGTGCCAGCAGCTTATTCGCTAGCGGCCAAGAGACCCAGTACTTC.

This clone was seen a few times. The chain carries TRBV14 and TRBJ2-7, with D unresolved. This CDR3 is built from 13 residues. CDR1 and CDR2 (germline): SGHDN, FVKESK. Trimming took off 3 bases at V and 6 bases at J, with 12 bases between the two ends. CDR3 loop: CASSHTMGPEQYF. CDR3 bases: TGTGCCAGCAGCCATACGATGGGCCCCGAGCAGTACTTC.

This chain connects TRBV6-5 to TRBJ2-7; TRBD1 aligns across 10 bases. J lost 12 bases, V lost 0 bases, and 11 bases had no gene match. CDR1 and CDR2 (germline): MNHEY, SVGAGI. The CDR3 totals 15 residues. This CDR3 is CASSYSRDRGYYRYF. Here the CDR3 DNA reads TGTGCCAGCAGTTACTCGAGGGACAGGGGTTACTATAGGTACTTC.

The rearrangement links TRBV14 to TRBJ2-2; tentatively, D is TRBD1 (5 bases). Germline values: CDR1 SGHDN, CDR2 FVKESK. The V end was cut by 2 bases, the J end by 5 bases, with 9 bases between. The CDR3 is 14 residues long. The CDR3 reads CASSQFRVTGELFF. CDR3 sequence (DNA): TGTGCCAGCAGCCAATTCAGGGTTACCGGGGAGCTGTTTTTT.

The CDR3 DNA reads TGTGCCAGCAGCTATGACAGGGGCAACACCGGGGAGCTGTTTTTT. As protein: CASSYDRGNTGELFF. The chain carries TRBV6-5 and TRBJ2-2; TRBD1 matches at 8 bases. CDR3 size: 15 residues. Germline V CDR1 and CDR2: MNHEY, SVGAGI. After removal of 6 bases from V and 2 bases from J, the junction contained 5 bases not matched to a gene.

The DNA of the CDR3 is TGTGCCAGCAGCTTTGTGCGGGGGCCCCACAATGAGCAGTTCTTC. Translating gives CASSFVRGPHNEQFF. The chain combines TRBV7-9 with TRBJ2-1, with D tentatively TRBD2 (7 bases). The CDR3 contains 15 residues. Trimming removed 3 bases from V and 5 bases from J, with 14 bases in between. Germline V gene data show CDR1 as SEHNR and CDR2 as FQNEAQ (reference sequence).

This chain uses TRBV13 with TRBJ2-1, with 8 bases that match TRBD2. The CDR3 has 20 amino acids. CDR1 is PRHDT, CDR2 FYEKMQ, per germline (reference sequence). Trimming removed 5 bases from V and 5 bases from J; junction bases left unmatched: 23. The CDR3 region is CASSTKESWTSRTLNNEQFF. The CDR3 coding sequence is TGTGCCAGCAGCACTAAGGAGTCGTGGACTAGCCGCACACTCAACAATGAGCAGTTCTTC.

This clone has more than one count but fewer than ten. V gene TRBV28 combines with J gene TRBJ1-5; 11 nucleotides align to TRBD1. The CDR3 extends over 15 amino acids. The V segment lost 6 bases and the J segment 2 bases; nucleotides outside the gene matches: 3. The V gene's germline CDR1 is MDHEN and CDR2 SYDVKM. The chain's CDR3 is CASSSDRGRNQPQHF. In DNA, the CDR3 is TGTGCCAGCAGCTCGGACAGGGGGCGCAATCAGCCCCAGCATTTT.

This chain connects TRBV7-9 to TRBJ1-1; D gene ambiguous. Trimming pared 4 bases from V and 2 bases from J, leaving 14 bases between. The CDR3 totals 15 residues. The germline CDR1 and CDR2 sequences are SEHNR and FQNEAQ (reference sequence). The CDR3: CASSSSQERNTEAFF. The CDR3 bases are TGTGCCAGCAGCTCAAGCCAGGAACGAAACACTGAAGCTTTCTTT.

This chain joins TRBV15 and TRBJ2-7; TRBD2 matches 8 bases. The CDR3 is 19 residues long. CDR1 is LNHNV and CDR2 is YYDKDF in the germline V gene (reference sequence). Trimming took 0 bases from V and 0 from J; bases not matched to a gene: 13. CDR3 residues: CATSRDWGTGLGFSYEQYF. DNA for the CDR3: TGTGCCACCAGCAGAGATTGGGGTACGGGACTAGGGTTCTCCTACGAGCAGTACTTC.

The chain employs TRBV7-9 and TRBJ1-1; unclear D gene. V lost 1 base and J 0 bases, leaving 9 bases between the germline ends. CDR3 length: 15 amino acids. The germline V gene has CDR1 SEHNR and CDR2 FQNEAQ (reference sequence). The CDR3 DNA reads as TGTGCCAGCAGCTTAGATGGCAGGATGAACACTGAAGCTTTCTTT. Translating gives CASSLDGRMNTEAFF.

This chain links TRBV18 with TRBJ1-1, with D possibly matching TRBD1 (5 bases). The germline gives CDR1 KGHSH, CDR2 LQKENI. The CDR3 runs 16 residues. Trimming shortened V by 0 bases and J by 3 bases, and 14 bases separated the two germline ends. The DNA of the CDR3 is TGTGCCAGCTCACCACCGGGGGGACGGGGGGACACTGAAGCTTTCTTT. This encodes CASSPPGGRGDTEAFF.

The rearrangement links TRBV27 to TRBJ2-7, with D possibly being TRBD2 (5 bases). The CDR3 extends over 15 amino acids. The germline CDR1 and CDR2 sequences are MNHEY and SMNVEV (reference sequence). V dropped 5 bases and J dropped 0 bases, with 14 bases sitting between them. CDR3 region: CASSPEGRVSYEQYF. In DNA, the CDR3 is TGTGCCAGCAGTCCAGAGGGAAGAGTCTCCTACGAGCAGTACTTC.

The CDR3, as DNA: TGTGCCAGCAGTGAATCGGGATCTGGAAACACCATATATTTT. Amino acid sequence: CASSESGSGNTIYF. This chain uses TRBV25-1 with TRBJ1-3; D is ambiguous. The CDR3 loop spans 14 amino acids. Trimming took off 1 base at V and 1 base at J, with 5 bases between the two ends. Germline CDR1 is MGHDK and CDR2 is SYGVNS.

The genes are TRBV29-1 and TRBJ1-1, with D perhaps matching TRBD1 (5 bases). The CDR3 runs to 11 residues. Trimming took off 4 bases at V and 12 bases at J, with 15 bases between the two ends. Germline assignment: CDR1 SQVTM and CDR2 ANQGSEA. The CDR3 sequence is CSVGSGGYPFF. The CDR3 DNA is TGCAGCGTTGGTTCGGGGGGGTATCCTTTCTTT.

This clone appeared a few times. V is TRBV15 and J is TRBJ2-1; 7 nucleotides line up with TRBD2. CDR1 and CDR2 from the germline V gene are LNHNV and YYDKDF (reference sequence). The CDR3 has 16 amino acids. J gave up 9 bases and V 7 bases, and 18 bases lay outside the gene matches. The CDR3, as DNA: TGTGCCACCACACGAGGGCTAACGGGGGGAATCGGTGAGCAGTTCTTC. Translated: CATTRGLTGGIGEQFF.

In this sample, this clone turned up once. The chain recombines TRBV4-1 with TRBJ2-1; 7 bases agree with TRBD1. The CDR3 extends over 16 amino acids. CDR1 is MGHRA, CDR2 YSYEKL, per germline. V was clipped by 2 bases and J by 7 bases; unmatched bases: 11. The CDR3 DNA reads TGCGCCAGCAGCCAACTGAGGGGACAGACATCGAATGAGCAGTTCTTC. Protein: CASSQLRGQTSNEQFF.

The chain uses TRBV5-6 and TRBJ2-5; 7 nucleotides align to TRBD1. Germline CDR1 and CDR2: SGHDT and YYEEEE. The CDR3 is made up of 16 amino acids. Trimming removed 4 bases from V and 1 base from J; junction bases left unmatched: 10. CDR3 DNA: TGTGCCAGCAGCACACGTAAGACAGGGTTCCAAGAGACCCAGTACTTC. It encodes CASSTRKTGFQETQYF.

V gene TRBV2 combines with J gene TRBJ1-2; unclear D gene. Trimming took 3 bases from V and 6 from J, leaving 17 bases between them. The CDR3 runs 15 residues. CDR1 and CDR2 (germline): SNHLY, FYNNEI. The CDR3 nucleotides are TGTGCCAGCAGTGAGTCAGGCGCGAATATCCATGGCTACACCTTC. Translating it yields CASSESGANIHGYTF.

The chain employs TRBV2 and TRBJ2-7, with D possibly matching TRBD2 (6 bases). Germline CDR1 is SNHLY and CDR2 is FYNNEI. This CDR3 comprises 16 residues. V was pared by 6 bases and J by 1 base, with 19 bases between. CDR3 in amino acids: CASSGGTGGPSYEQYF. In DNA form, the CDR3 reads TGTGCCAGCAGCGGAGGGACCGGCGGACCTTCCTACGAGCAGTACTTC. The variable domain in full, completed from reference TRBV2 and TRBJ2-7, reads EPEVTQTPSHQVTQMGQEVILRCVPISNHLYFYWYRQILGQKVEFLVSFYNNEISEKSEIFDDQFSVERPDGSNFTLKIRSTKLEDSAMYFCASSGGTGGPSYEQYFGPGTRLTVT.

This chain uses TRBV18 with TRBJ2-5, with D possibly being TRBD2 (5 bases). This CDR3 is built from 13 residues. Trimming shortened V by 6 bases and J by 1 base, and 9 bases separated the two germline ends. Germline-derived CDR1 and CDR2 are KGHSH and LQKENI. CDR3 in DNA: TGTGCCAGCTCCTCGGGGTTCCAAGAGACCCAGTACTTC. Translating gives CASSSGFQETQYF.

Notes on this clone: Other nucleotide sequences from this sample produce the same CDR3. CDR3 nucleotides: TGCGCCAGCAGGGCTAGCGGCAAAATCACAGATACGCAGTATTTT. It codes for CASRASGKITDTQYF. V is TRBV5-1 and J is TRBJ2-3; 7 nucleotides match TRBD2. The CDR3 is 15 amino acids. The J segment lost 2 bases and the V segment lost 5 bases, leaving 8 bases of the junction unmatched. Germline CDR1 SGHRS, CDR2 YFSETQ.

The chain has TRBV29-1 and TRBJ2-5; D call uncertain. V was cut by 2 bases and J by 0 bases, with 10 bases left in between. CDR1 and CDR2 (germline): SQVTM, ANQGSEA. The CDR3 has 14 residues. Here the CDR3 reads CSVELGEYQETQYF. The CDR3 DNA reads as TGCAGCGTTGAACTTGGAGAGTACCAAGAGACCCAGTACTTC.

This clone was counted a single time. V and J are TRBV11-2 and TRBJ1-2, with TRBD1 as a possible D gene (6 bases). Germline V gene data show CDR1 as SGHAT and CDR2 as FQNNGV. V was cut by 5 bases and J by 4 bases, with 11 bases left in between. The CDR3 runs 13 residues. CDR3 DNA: TGTGCCAGCAGCCCCGGGGGGGCCTATGGCTACACCTTC. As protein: CASSPGGAYGYTF.

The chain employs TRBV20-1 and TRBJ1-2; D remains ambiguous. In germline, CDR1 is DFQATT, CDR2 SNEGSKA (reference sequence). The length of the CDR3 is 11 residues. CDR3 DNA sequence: TGCAAGGCCGAGGCGGGCTATGGCTACACCTTC. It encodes CKAEAGYGYTF.

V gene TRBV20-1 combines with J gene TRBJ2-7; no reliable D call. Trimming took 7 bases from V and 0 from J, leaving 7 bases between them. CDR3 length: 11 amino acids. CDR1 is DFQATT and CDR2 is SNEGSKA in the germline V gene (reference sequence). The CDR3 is CSGLISYEQYF. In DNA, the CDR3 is TGCAGTGGGCTGATCTCCTACGAGCAGTACTTC.

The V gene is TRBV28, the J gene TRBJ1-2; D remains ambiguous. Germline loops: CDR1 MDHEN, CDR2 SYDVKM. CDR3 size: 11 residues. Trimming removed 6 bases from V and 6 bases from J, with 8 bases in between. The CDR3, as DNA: TGTGCCAGCAGGAGGGTAGATGGCTACACCTTC. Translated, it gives CASRRVDGYTF.

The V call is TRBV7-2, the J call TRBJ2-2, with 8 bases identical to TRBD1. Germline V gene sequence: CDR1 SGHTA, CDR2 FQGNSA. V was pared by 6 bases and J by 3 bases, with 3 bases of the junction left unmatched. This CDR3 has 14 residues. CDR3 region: CASRARGHTGELFF. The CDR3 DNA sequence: TGTGCCAGCAGGGCCAGGGGGCACACCGGGGAGCTGTTTTTT. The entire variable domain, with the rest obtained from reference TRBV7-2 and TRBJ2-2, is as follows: GAGVSQSPSNKVTEKGKDVELRCDPISGHTALYWYRQSLGQGLEFLIYFQGNSAPDKSGLPSDRFSAERTGGSVSTLTIQRTQQEDSAVYLCASRARGHTGELFFGEGSRLTVL.

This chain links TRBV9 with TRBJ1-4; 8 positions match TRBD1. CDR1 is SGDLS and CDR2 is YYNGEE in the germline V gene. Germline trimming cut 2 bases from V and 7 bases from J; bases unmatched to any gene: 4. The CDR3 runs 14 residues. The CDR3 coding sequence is TGTGCCAGCAGCGTTTCAGGGGGCTTTGAAAAACTGTTTTTT. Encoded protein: CASSVSGGFEKLFF.

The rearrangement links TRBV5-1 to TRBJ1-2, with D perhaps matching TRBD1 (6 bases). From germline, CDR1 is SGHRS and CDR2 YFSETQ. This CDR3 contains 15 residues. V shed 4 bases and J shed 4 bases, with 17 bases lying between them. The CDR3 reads CASSTPGGQAYGYTF. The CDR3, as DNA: TGCGCCAGCAGCACCCCGGGGGGGCAGGCCTATGGCTACACCTTC. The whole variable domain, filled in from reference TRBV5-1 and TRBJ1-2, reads KAGVTQTPRYLIKTRGQQVTLSCSPISGHRSVSWYQQTPGQGLQFLFEYFSETQRNKGNFPGRFSGRQFSNSRSEMNVSTLELGDSALYLCASSTPGGQAYGYTFGSGTRLTVV.